This T cell receptor beta chain originates from a study of human T cells and chemical hapten exposure. Study at large: From small differences in pooled library volume came most of the variation in per-sample TCR yields. Notes on the study in general: Among expanded TCRs, significantly more large CDR3 similarity clusters formed than among controls.

This clonotype occurred a few times. Its antigen is unidentified. Germline V gene lookup returns CDR1 SGHKS and CDR2 YYEKEE (reference sequence). V was trimmed by 1 base and J by 8 bases, leaving 10 bases between them. CDR3 size: 14 residues. TCRdb itself ran the RACE reads through MiXCR, one entry per CDR3 protein. The table lists about 250,000 distinct CDR3 sequences, around 7.3% of them singletons. The time point: pre-sensitization, week 0. Treatment described: therapeutic diphenylcyclopropenone sensitization with weekly scalp DPC. The chain links TRBV5-5 to TRBJ1-6; maybe TRBD1 (5 bases). This sequence originates from a man aged 18 to 29 with alopecia areata. Some clones in this sample may be carry-over from other donors' samples. Specimen: whole blood, collected in connection with sensitization to the hapten diphenylcyclopropenone (DPC). The DNA of the CDR3 is TGTGCCAGCAGCTTGTTGGACACTTATTCACCCCTCCACTTT. This codes for CASSLLDTYSPLHF. Full variable domain (rest looked up from reference TRBV5-5 and TRBJ1-6): DAGVTQSPTHLIKTRGQQVTLRCSPISGHKSVSWYQQVLGQGPQFIFQYYEKEERGRGNFPDRFSARQFPNYSSELNVNALLLGDSALYLCASSLLDTYSPLHFGNGTRLTVT.